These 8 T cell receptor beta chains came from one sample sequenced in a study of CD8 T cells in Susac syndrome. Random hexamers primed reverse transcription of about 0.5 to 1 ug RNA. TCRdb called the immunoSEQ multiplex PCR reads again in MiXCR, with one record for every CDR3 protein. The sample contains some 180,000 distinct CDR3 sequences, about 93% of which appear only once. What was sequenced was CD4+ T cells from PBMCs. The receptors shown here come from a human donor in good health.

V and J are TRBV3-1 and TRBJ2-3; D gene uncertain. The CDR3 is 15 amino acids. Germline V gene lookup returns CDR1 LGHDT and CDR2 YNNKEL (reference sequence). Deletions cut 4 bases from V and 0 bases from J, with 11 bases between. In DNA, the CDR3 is TGTGCCAGCAGCCTGGTTGGCTCTAGCACAGATACGCAGTATTTT. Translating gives CASSLVGSSTDTQYF.

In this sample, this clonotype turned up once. DNA of the CDR3: TGTGCCAGCAGTTATCGGGCAGACGGCAATCAGCCCCAGCATTTT. Protein product: CASSYRADGNQPQHF. This chain connects TRBV6-2 or TRBV6-3 to TRBJ1-5; no clear D. Trimming pared 3 bases from V and 2 bases from J, leaving 11 bases between. In germline, CDR1 is MNHEY, CDR2 SVGEGT. The CDR3 is 15 residues long.

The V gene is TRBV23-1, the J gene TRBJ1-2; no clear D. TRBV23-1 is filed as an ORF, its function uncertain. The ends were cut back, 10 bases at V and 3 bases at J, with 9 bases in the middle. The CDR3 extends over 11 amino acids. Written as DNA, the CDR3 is TGCGCCAACCAGACGGACTATGGCTACACCTTC. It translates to CANQTDYGYTF.

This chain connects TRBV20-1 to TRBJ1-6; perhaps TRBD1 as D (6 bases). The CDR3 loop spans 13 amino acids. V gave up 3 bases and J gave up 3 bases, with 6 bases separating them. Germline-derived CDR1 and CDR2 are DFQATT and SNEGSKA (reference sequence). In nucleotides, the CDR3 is TGCAGTGCTAGGGGACACTATAATTCACCCCTCCACTTT. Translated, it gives CSARGHYNSPLHF.

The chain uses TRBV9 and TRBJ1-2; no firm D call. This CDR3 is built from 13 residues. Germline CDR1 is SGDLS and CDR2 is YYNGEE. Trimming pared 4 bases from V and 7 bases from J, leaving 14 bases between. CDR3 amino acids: CASSPEGLPGYTF. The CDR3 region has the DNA TGTGCCAGCAGCCCAGAGGGCCTCCCTGGCTACACCTTC.

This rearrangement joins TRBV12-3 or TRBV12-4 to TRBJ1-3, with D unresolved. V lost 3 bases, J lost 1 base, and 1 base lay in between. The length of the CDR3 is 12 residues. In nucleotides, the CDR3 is TGTGCCAGCAGTTTTTCTGGAAACACCATATATTTT. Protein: CASSFSGNTIYF.

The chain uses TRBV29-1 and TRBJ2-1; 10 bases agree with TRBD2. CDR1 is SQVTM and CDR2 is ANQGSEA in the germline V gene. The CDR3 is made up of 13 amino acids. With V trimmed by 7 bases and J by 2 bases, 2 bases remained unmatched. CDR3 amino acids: CSGTSGAYNEQFF. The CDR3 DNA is TGCAGCGGGACTAGCGGTGCCTACAATGAGCAGTTCTTC.

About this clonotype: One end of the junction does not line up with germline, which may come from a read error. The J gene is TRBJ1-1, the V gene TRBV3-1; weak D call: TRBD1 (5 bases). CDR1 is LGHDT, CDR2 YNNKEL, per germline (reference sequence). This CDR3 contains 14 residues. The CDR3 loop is CASSPSKGNTEAFF. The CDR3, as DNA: TGTGCCAGCAGCCCAAGTAAGGGGAACACTGAAGCCTTCTTT.